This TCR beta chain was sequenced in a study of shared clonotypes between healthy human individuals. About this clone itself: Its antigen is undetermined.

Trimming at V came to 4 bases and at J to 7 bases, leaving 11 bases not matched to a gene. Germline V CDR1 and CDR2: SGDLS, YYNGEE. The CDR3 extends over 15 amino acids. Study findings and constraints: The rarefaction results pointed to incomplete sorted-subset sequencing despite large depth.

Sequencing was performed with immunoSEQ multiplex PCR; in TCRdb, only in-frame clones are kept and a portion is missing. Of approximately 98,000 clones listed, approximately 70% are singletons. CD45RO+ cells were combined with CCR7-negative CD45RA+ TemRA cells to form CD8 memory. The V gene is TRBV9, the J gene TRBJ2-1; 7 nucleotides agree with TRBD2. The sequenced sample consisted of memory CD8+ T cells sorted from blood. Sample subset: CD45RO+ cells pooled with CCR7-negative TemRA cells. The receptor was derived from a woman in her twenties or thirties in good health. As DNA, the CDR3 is TGTGCCAGCAGCTTCAGCGGGGTAGGAGGTAATGAGCAGTTCTTC. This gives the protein CASSFSGVGGNEQFF.